The 9 T cell receptor beta chains listed next were all sequenced from one sample in a study of early stage breast cancer tumors. Measured with immunoSEQ multiplex PCR; TCRdb has only the in-frame clones, and not every one. The sample has approximately 75,000 clones, around 80% seen once; the top ten hold about 4.8%. The sample taken for sequencing was blood. The source is a person aged 35 to 50 with breast cancer.

The CDR3 loop reads CATSRDGGLAEAFF. The CDR3, as DNA: TGTGCCACCAGCAGAGATGGGGGCCTTGCTGAAGCTTTCTTT. The chain couples TRBV15 to TRBJ1-1; tentatively, D is TRBD1 (6 bases). The CDR3 runs to 14 residues. With 0 bases removed from V and 6 bases from J, the gap between germline ends came to 11 bases. Germline CDR1 is LNHNV and CDR2 is YYDKDF (reference sequence). Complete variable domain (other parts from reference TRBV15 and TRBJ1-1): DAMVIQNPRYQVTQFGKPVTLSCSQTLNHNVMYWYQQKSSQAPKLLFHYYDKDFNNEADTPDNFQSRRPNTSFCFLDIRSPGLGDTAMYLCATSRDGGLAEAFFGQGTRLTVV.

V usage is TRBV28 and J usage is TRBJ1-4; a possible D gene is TRBD1 (5 bases). The germline gives CDR1 MDHEN, CDR2 SYDVKM. The V end was cut by 2 bases, the J end by 7 bases, with 17 bases between. This CDR3 is built from 16 residues. The CDR3, as DNA: TGTGCCAGCAGTTTAAGGTTAGGCCAGGGACTTGAAAAACTGTTTTTT. Residues: CASSLRLGQGLEKLFF.

This clone was recorded only once. The CDR3 DNA is TGTGCCAGTAGTATTAGGGACAGCAATCAGCCCCAGCATTTT. Translation: CASSIRDSNQPQHF. This rearrangement joins TRBV19 to TRBJ1-5; weak D call: TRBD1 (5 bases). The CDR3 covers 14 residues. Trimming took 3 bases from V and 1 from J, leaving 7 bases between them. CDR1 is LNHDA, CDR2 SQIVND, per germline (reference sequence).

This clone was seen a handful of times. This chain joins TRBV6-1 and TRBJ1-1; D gene unclear. Trimming shortened V by 8 bases and J by 4 bases, and 8 bases separated the two germline ends. Germline V lookup: CDR1 MNHNS, CDR2 SASEGT. The CDR3 spans 11 residues. The CDR3 loop reads CASASITEAFF. CDR3 nucleotide sequence: TGTGCCAGCGCTTCGATCACTGAAGCTTTCTTT.

This chain joins TRBV19 and TRBJ2-1; 7 nucleotides match TRBD2. The germline V gene encodes CDR1 LNHDA and CDR2 SQIVND (reference sequence). V lost 4 bases and J lost 7; bases outside the gene matches: 10. The CDR3 consists of 15 residues. CDR3 residues: CASSRETSRFNEQFF. The CDR3 DNA follows: TGTGCCAGTAGTAGGGAGACTAGCAGGTTTAATGAGCAGTTCTTC. The whole variable domain, filled in from reference TRBV19 and TRBJ2-1, reads DGGITQSPKYLFRKEGQNVTLSCEQNLNHDAMYWYRQDPGQGLRLIYYSQIVNDFQKGDIAEGYSVSREKKESFPLTVTSAQKNPTAFYLCASSRETSRFNEQFFGPGTRLTVL.

This chain joins TRBV28 and TRBJ1-5; D is possibly TRBD1 (5 bases). This CDR3 is 13 amino acids long. Germline V gene lookup returns CDR1 MDHEN and CDR2 SYDVKM. The V end lost 5 bases, the J end lost 7 bases, and 12 bases lay between the germline ends. CDR3: CASSLQVEQPQHF. In nucleotides, the CDR3 is TGTGCCAGCAGTCTACAGGTGGAGCAGCCCCAGCATTTT.

V usage is TRBV29-1 and J usage is TRBJ2-3; D is unclear. CDR1 is SQVTM, CDR2 ANQGSEA, per germline. V lost 7 bases and J lost 0, with 5 bases in between. The CDR3 totals 11 residues. The CDR3 protein is CSGGSTDTQYF. The CDR3 nucleotides read TGCAGCGGGGGAAGCACAGATACGCAGTATTTT.

The rearrangement joins TRBV11-2 to TRBJ1-3, with 7 bases matching TRBD1. The trim removed 5 bases at V and 0 bases at J, leaving 7 bases unmatched. Germline CDR1 SGHAT, CDR2 FQNNGV. This CDR3 comprises 16 residues. The CDR3 DNA reads as TGTGCCAGCAGCCTTTCACAGGGGAACTCTGGAAACACCATATATTTT. Its translation: CASSLSQGNSGNTIYF.

This chain links TRBV27 with TRBJ2-1; 8 nucleotides line up with TRBD2. CDR3 length: 14 amino acids. Germline CDR1 and CDR2: MNHEY and SMNVEV (reference sequence). V shed 8 bases, J shed 6 bases, and the junction held 9 bases outside the gene matches. This CDR3 reads CASGPGLGGNEQFF. The CDR3 DNA reads TGTGCCAGCGGACCGGGACTAGGAGGCAATGAGCAGTTCTTC.